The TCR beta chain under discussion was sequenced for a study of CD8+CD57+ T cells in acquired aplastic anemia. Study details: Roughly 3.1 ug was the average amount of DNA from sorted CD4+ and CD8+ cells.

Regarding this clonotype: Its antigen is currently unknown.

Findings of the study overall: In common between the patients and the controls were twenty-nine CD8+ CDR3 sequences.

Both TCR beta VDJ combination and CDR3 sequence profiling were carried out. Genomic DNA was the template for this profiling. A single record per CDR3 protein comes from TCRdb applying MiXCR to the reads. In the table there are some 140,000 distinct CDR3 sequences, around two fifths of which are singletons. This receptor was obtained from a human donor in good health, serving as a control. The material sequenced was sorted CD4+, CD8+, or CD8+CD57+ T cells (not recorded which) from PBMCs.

The CDR3 region has the DNA TGTGCCAGCAGCCTGAGAGGACAGGGTCCCCTTCGATATGGCTACACCTTC. Amino acids: CASSLRGQGPLRYGYTF. The chain joins TRBV3-1 to TRBJ1-2; TRBD1 aligns across 8 bases. Germline V gene sequence: CDR1 LGHDT, CDR2 YNNKEL (reference sequence). The CDR3 sequence is 17 residues long. V gave up 4 bases and J gave up 5 bases; unmatched junction bases: 15.